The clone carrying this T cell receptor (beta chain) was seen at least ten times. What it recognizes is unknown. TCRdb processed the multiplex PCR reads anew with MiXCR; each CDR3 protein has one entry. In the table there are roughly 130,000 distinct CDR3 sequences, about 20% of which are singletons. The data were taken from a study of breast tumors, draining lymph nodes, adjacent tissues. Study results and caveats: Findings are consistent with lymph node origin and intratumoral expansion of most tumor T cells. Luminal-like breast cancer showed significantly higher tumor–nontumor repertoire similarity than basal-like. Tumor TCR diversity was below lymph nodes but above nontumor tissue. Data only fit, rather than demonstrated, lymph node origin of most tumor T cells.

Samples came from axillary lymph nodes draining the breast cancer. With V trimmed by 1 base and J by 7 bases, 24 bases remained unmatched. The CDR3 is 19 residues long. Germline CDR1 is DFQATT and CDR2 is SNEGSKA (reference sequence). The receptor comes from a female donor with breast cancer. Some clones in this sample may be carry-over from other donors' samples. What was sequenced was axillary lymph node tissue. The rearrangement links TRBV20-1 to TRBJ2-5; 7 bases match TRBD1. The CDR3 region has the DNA TGCAGTGCTAGAGCCCTCGGTGGTGCAGGGACAGCGAGTTCTGGGACCCAGTACTTC. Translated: CSARALGGAGTASSGTQYF.